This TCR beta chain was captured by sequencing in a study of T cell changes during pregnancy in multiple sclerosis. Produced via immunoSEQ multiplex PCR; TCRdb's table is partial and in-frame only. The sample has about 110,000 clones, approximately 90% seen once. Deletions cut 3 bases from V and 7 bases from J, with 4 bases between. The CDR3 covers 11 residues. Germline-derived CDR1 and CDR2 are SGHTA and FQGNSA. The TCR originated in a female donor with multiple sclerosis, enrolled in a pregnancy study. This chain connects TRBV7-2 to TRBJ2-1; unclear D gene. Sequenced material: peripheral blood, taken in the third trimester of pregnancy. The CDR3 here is CASSFLNEQFF. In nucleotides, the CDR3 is TGTGCCAGCAGCTTTTTAAATGAGCAGTTCTTC.